The following is a TCR beta chain sequence with its context. The RNA, about 0.45 to 1 ug, was put through reverse transcription using random hexamers. MiXCR was run by TCRdb on the immunoSEQ multiplex PCR reads, yielding one entry per CDR3 protein. Here the sample spans some 200,000 distinct CDR3 sequences, about 95% being singletons. This specimen comes from a study of CD8 T cells in Susac syndrome. Through negative isolation, CD4+ and CD8+ T cells were obtained, while TEMRA cells were enriched using FACS. Sequencing used CD4+ T cells from PBMCs. This receptor was taken from a human donor in good health.

Written as DNA, the CDR3 is TGTGCCAGCAGGACAGGGGGGAGCACAGATACGCAGTATTTT. As protein: CASRTGGSTDTQYF. The chain is built from TRBV6-5 and TRBJ2-3; 9 bases are shared with TRBD1. V lost 6 bases, J lost 0 bases, and 1 base stayed unmatched. From germline, CDR1 is MNHEY and CDR2 SVGAGI. This CDR3 has 14 amino acids.